What follows are 8 T cell receptor beta chains derived from one specimen sequenced in a study of blood T cell repertoires in COVID-19. Using immunoSEQ multiplex PCR, the repertoire was profiled, and TCRdb retains in-frame clones only, with some absent. The repertoire holds 200,000 or so clones, with around 84% as singletons. The sequencing input was peripheral blood. The receptors come from a man aged 45-65 years who had recovered from COVID-19.

This sequence joins TRBV28 and TRBJ2-3; D ambiguous. The CDR3 is 11 amino acids. Germline CDR1 reads MDHEN; CDR2 reads SYDVKM. V lost 4 bases and J lost 3, with 2 bases in between. CDR3 sequence reads: CASSSTDTQYF. DNA of the CDR3: TGTGCCAGCAGTTCAACAGATACGCAGTATTTT.

The rearrangement joins TRBV21-1 to TRBJ2-4; TRBD1 is the table's D call, not checked against the DNA. TRBV21-1 is noted as a pseudogene. The CDR3 is 16 amino acids. The CDR3 spells CASSSRDRGNVVIQYF. CDR3 coding DNA: TGTGCCAGCAGCAGCAGGGACAGGGGGAATGTGGTCATTCAGTACTTC.

V usage is TRBV28 and J usage is TRBJ2-7; possibly TRBD2 for D (6 bases). CDR3 length equals 14 residues. V gave up 2 bases and J gave up 2 bases, with 10 bases separating them. In germline, CDR1 is MDHEN, CDR2 SYDVKM. The CDR3, as DNA: TGTGCCAGCAGTTTAGCGGGAATCGCCTACGAGCAGTACTTC. Translation: CASSLAGIAYEQYF.

The chain recombines TRBV7-8 with TRBJ2-2; 7 bases match TRBD1. The V segment lost 5 bases and the J segment 1 base; nucleotides outside the gene matches: 4. Germline V gene data show CDR1 as SGHVS and CDR2 as FQNEAQ. CDR3 length equals 15 residues. CDR3 DNA sequence: TGTGCCAGCAGCATAGACAGGGTGAACACCGGGGAGCTGTTTTTT. Translated, it gives CASSIDRVNTGELFF.

This chain joins TRBV12-5 and TRBJ2-3; 9 bases line up with TRBD2. CDR3 size: 18 residues. The V gene end was trimmed by 0 bases and the J gene end by 0 bases; junction bases not matched to a gene: 7. In germline, CDR1 is LGHNT, CDR2 FRNRAP. The CDR3 here is CASGLVPTSGLSTDTQYF. CDR3 in DNA: TGTGCTAGTGGTTTGGTACCGACTAGCGGACTAAGCACAGATACGCAGTATTTT. Drawing the rest from reference TRBV12-5 and TRBJ2-3, the complete variable domain is DARVTQTPRHKVTEMGQEVTMRCQPILGHNTVFWYRQTMMQGLELLAYFRNRAPLDDSGMPKDRFSAEMPDATLATLKIQPSEPRDSAVYFCASGLVPTSGLSTDTQYFGPGTRLTVL.

This chain connects TRBV7-9 to TRBJ2-7; 11 nucleotides align to TRBD2. V lost 8 bases and J lost 6; bases outside the gene matches: 15. The CDR3 length is 16 residues. Germline V gene sequence: CDR1 SEHNR, CDR2 FQNEAQ (reference sequence). In nucleotides, the CDR3 is TGTGCCAGCGGAACCGGGACTAGCGGCCTCCGGGGCGAGCAGTACTTC. Translating gives CASGTGTSGLRGEQYF.

The chain employs TRBV3-1 (or the pseudogene TRBV3-2) and TRBJ2-7, with D perhaps matching TRBD1 (6 bases). V lost 3 bases, J lost 6 bases, and 15 bases lay in between. This CDR3 region has 14 residues. The germline V gene encodes CDR1 LGHDT and CDR2 YNNKEL (reference sequence). The CDR3 bases are TGTGCCAGCAGCCAGGTTTCACAGGGAGTCGAGCAGTACTTC. Translating gives CASSQVSQGVEQYF.

The chain carries TRBV3-1 (or the pseudogene TRBV3-2) and TRBJ2-3; 8 bases agree with TRBD1. Germline V CDR1 and CDR2: LGHDT, YNNKEL (reference sequence). The CDR3 is 15 residues long. V was pared by 4 bases and J by 4 bases, with 7 bases of the junction left unmatched. The CDR3 DNA follows: TGTGCCAGCAGCCCCAGGGGGCCCGGGCCAGATACGCAGTATTTT. Translating gives CASSPRGPGPDTQYF.